These T cell receptor beta chains were read from a single sample in a study of blood T cells in healthy people across ages. TCRdb re-derived calls from the 5' RACE reads in MiXCR, one entry per CDR3 protein. The sample lists more than 800,000 distinct CDR3 sequences; around 26% were seen once. Sequences were obtained from blood. These receptors came from a woman of 80 years or more in good health. Both conserved end residues are part of each CDR3. The D gene is left open where the match is weak. The size of a clone is reported for some rows only, either as once, few or many, or as a class for expanded clones.

>TRBJ1-3|-|TRBV30|TRBD1
TGTGCCTGGAGGCATCCGGGACAGGCCTCTGGAAACACCATATATTTT
CAWRHPGQASGNTIYF
>TRBJ2-2|few|TRBV20-1|TRBD2
TGCAGTGCTATGCCAGCGGGGCGACGTGGCGGGGAGCTGTTTTTT
CSAMPAGRRGGELFF
>TRBJ1-1|few|TRBV5-5|-
TGTGCCAGCAGCGCAAAAAGGGGGGTTGGCACTGAAGCTTTCTTT
CASSAKRGVGTEAFF
>TRBJ1-4|many|TRBV29-1|-
TGCAGCGTGGGGAAACAGACTAATGAAAAACTGTTTTTT
CSVGKQTNEKLFF
>TRBJ1-2|-|TRBV20-1|-
TGCAGTGCTAGATCCAGGGCCTATGGCTACACCTTC
CSARSRAYGYTF
>TRBJ1-6|-|TRBV2|-
TGTGCCAGCAGACAGGCCTCAATCATCAATTCACCCCTCCACTTT
CASRQASIINSPLHF
>TRBJ2-5|-|TRBV7-2|TRBD2
TGTGCCGGCAGCTTAGCGGGGGGGCCGGGGAATGAGCAGTACTTC
CAGSLAGGPGNEQYF
>TRBJ1-1|-|TRBV18|-
TGTGCCAGCTCACCACTCGCAGGTTGGGGAAACACTGAAGCTTTCTTT
CASSPLAGWGNTEAFF
>TRBJ1-5|few|TRBV3-1|-
TGTGCCAGCAGCCAAGGGGGCAGGGCCAGCAATCAGCCCCAGCATTTT
CASSQGGRASNQPQHF
>TRBJ1-5|many|TRBV7-2|-
TGTGCCAGCAGCTTGGGTGGCCACATGACGCCCCAGCATTTT
CASSLGGHMTPQHF
>TRBJ2-1|many|TRBV20-1|-
TGCAGTGCTGAGGGGGGGGTGGCCTACAATGAGCAGTTCTTC
CSAEGGVAYNEQFF
>TRBJ2-2|few|TRBV27|TRBD1
TGTGCCAGCAGTAGTCAAAGGGGGCGGAGGAACACCGGGGAGCTGTTTTTT
CASSSQRGRRNTGELFF
>TRBJ2-4|once|TRBV5-1|TRBD2
TGCGCCAGCAGCTCGGCGAAAAGGAGCAGAGCGCCGGCGGGGGGCGGAAACATTCAGTACTTC
CASSSAKRSRAPAGGGNIQYF
>TRBJ2-3|few|TRBV5-6|-
TGTGCCAGCAGTTGGGGGGACCCCCACACAGATACGCAGTATTTT
CASSWGDPHTDTQYF
>TRBJ2-1|-|TRBV2|-
TGTGCCAGCACCCTACAAGCGTTTGGGTCCTACAATGAGCAGTTCTTC
CASTLQAFGSYNEQFF
>TRBJ1-2|-|TRBV10-3|TRBD1
TGTGCCATCCTAGACAGGGGCTCCGAGGATGGCTACACCTTC
CAILDRGSEDGYTF
>TRBJ2-7|many|TRBV14|-
TGTGCCAGCAGCCAAGATCTAGGACATGTAGTCGGGGAGCAGTACTTC
CASSQDLGHVVGEQYF
>TRBJ2-5|-|TRBV2|-
TGTGCCAGCAGTGTTTCGCCAGGGAAGACCCAGTACTTC
CASSVSPGKTQYF
>TRBJ1-2|many|TRBV4-3|-
TGCGCCAGCAGCCCGGACCCGGACCCATATGGCTACACCTTC
CASSPDPDPYGYTF
>TRBJ2-3|many|TRBV6-6|-
TGTGCCAGCAGTTACTCGCCACTACGAGGCACAGATACGCAGTATTTT
CASSYSPLRGTDTQYF
>TRBJ1-1|-|TRBV6-5|-
TGTGCCAGCGGCCGGGGACCAATTATCCGGACTGAAGCTTTCTTT
CASGRGPIIRTEAFF
>TRBJ2-1|-|TRBV6-5|-
TGTGCCAGCAGCCGGGGGAGACTGTCCACCTACAATGAGCAGTTCTTC
CASSRGRLSTYNEQFF
>TRBJ2-1|few|TRBV7-2|-
TGTGCCAGCAGCTTAGTCCCGGGCCCCTTGAGTGAGCAGTTCTTC
CASSLVPGPLSEQFF
>TRBJ2-1|many|TRBV20-1|-
TGCAGTGCTAGAGAAGGAGCCGCACAGAAGTACAATGAGCAGTTCTTC
CSAREGAAQKYNEQFF
>TRBJ1-5|few|TRBV20-1|-
TGCAGTGCTAGAGATCCGGGAGCAGGGTCTTATCAGCCCCAGCATTTT
CSARDPGAGSYQPQHF
>TRBJ1-5|once|TRBV12-3/TRBV12-4|-
TGTGCCAGCAGTTTAAGGCCCAGTGGCGAAGATCGGCCCCAGCATTTT
CASSLRPSGEDRPQHF
>TRBJ2-5|many|TRBV11-2|TRBD1
TGTGCCAGCAGCTTAGTCATCAGCAGGGGGATGGAGACCCAGTACTTC
CASSLVISRGMETQYF
>TRBJ1-6|many|TRBV9|TRBD1
TGTGCCAGCAGCCCGGGACAGGGGGCGGGCTCCTATAATTCACCCCTCCACTTT
CASSPGQGAGSYNSPLHF
>TRBJ1-4|-|TRBV6-5|TRBD1
TGTGCCAGCAGACCTCGGACAGGGTCGAATGAAAAACTGTTTTTT
CASRPRTGSNEKLFF
>TRBJ1-2|-|TRBV7-2|-
TGTGCCAGCAGCCGAGAGGTCGCTTACACCTTC
CASSREVAYTF